This TCR beta chain came from a study of T-cell memory formation after mild COVID-19. Study-wide context: Most TCR clusters belonged to a single donor.

TCRdb processed the 5' RACE reads anew with MiXCR; each CDR3 protein has one entry. The table records roughly 190,000 distinct CDR3 sequences, 15% to 20% of them present only once. The sample consisted of PBMCs or a T cell subset sorted from them (not recorded which). This TCR was sampled from an adult woman who had mild COVID-19 (a few samples of this study predate the infection). Cell type and time point are not known.

CDR3 nucleotide sequence: TGTGCCAGCAGCAGGGGGGAGGGGGCCGGTTCACCCCTCCACTTT. Translated, it gives CASSRGEGAGSPLHF. The V call is TRBV3-1, the J call TRBJ1-6; 7 nucleotides match TRBD1. Germline values: CDR1 LGHDT, CDR2 YNNKEL (reference sequence). V dropped 5 bases and J dropped 9; count of bases not matched to a gene: 10. The CDR3 loop spans 15 amino acids.